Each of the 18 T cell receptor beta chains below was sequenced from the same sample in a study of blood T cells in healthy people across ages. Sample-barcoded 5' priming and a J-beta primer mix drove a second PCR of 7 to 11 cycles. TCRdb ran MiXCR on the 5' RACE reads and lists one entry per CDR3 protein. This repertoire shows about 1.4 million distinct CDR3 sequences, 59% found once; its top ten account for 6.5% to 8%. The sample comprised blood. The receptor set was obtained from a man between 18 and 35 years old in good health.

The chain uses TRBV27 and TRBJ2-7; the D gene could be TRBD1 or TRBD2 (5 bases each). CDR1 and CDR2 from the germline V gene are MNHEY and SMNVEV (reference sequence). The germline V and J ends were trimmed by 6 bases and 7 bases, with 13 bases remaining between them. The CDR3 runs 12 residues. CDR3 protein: CASSPGRTEQYF. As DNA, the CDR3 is TGTGCCAGCAGCCCAGGGCGGACTGAGCAGTACTTC.

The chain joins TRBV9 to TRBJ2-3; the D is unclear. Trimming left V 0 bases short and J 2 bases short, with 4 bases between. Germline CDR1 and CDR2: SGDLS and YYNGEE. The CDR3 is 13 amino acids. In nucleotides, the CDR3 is TGTGCCAGCAGCGTAGGATTCACAGATACGCAGTATTTT. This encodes CASSVGFTDTQYF.

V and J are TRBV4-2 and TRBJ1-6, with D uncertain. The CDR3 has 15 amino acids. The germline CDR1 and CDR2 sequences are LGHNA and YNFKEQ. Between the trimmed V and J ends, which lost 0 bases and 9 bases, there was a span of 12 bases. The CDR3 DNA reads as TGTGCCAGCAGCCAAGAAGGAGACGGTATTTCACCCCTCCACTTT. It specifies CASSQEGDGISPLHF.

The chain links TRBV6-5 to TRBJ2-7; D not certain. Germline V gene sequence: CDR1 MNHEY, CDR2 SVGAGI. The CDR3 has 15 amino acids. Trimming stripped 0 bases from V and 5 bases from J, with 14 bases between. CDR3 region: CASSYSSKPPDEQYF. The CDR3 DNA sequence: TGTGCCAGCAGTTACTCGAGTAAACCCCCGGACGAGCAGTACTTC.

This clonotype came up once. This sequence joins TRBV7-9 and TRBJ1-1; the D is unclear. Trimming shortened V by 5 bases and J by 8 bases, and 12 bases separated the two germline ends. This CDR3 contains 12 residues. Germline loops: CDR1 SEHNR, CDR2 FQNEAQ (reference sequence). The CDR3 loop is CASSPTTAEAFF. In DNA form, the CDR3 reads TGTGCCAGCAGCCCGACGACCGCAGAAGCTTTCTTT. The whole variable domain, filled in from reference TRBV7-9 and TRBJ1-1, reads DTGVSQNPRHKITKRGQNVTFRCDPISEHNRLYWYRQTLGQGPEFLTYFQNEAQLEKSRLLSDRFSAERPKGSFSTLEIQRTEQGDSAMYLCASSPTTAEAFFGQGTRLTVV.

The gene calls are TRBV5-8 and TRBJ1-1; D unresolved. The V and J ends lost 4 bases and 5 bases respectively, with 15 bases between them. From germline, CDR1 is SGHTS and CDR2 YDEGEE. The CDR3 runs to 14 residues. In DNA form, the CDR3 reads TGTGCCAGCAGCCAACTAACCCGGAGGACTGAAGCTTTCTTT. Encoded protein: CASSQLTRRTEAFF.

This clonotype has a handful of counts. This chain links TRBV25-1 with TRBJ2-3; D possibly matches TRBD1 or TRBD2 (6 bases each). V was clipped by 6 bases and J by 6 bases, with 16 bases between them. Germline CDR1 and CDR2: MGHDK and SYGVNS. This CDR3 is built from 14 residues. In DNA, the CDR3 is TGTGCCAGCAGCGAAGTTAGGGGGGTGGATACGCAGTATTTT. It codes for CASSEVRGVDTQYF.

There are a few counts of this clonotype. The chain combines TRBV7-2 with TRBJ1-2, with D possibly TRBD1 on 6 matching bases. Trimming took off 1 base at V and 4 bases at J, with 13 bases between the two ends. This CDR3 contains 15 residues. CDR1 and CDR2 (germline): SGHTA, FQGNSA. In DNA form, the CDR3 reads TGTGCCAGCAGCTTAGATTCTGGGGGCGTCTATGGCTACACCTTC. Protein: CASSLDSGGVYGYTF.

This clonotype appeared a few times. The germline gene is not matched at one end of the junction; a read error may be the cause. DNA for the CDR3: TGCGCCAGCAGCCAGGGGGACGGTAACACTGAAGCTTTCTTT. Residues: CASSQGDGNTEAFF. The chain has TRBV4-2 and TRBJ1-1; 7 nucleotides match TRBD1. The CDR3 covers 14 residues. Germline V CDR1 and CDR2: LGHNA, YNFKEQ.

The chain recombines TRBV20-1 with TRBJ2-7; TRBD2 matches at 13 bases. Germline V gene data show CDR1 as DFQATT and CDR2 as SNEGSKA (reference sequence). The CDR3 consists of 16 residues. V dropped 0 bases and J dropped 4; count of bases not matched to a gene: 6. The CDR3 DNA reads TGCAGTGCTAGAGATATCGGACTAGCGGGAGTGTACGAGCAGTACTTC. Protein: CSARDIGLAGVYEQYF.

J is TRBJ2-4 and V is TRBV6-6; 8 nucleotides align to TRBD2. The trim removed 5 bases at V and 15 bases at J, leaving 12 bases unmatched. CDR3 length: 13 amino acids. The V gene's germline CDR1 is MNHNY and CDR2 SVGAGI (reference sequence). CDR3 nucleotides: TGTGCCAGCAGTCCCTTTGATGGGCTAGCGGGGTACTTC. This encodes CASSPFDGLAGYF.

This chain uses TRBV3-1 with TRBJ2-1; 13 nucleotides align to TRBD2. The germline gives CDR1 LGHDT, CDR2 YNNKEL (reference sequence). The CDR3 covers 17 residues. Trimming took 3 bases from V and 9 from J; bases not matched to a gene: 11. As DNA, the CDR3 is TGTGCCAGCAGCCAGCCCTTTCGGACTAGCGGGAGCCCTGAGCAGTTCTTC. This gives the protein CASSQPFRTSGSPEQFF.

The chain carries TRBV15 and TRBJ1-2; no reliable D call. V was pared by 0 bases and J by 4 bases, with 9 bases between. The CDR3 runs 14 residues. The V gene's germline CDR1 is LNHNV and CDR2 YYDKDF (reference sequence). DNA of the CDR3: TGTGCCACCAGCAGAGATAGGAGATTCTATGGCTACACCTTC. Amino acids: CATSRDRRFYGYTF.

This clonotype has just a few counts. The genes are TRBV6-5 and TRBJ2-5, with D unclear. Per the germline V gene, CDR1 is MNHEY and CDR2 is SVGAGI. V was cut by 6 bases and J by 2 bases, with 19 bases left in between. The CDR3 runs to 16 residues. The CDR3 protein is CASRSRGRRQQETQYF. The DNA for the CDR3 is TGTGCCAGCAGATCCCGTGGACGGCGGCAACAAGAGACCCAGTACTTC.

The CDR3, as DNA: TGTGCCAGCAGCCGAGCGGGAGCGGGGAAGACCCAGTACTTC. This translates into CASSRAGAGKTQYF. The chain has TRBV7-2 and TRBJ2-5; 8 positions agree with TRBD2. Trimming at V came to 5 bases and at J to 6 bases, leaving 8 bases not matched to a gene. Per germline, CDR1 SGHTA and CDR2 FQGNSA. The CDR3 is 14 amino acids.

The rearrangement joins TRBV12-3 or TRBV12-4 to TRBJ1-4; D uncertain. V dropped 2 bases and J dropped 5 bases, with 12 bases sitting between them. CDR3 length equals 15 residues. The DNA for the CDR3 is TGTGCCAGCAGTTTATCAGAATTGGGGAATGAAAAACTGTTTTTT. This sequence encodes CASSLSELGNEKLFF.

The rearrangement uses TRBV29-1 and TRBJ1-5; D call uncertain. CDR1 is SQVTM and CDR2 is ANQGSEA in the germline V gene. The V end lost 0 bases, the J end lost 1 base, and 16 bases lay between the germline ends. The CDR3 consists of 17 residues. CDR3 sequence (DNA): TGCAGCGTTGAAGAGGTCAGGAGTTACCGAAGCAATCAGCCCCAGCATTTT. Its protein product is CSVEEVRSYRSNQPQHF.

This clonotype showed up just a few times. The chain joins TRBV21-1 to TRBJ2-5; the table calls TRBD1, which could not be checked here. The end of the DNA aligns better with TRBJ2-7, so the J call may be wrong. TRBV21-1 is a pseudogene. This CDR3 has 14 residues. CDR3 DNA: TGTGCCAGCACTCTGACAGGTCCGTCCTACGAGCAGTACTTC. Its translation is CASTLTGPSYEQYF.